This T cell receptor (beta chain) was captured by sequencing in a study of response to subunit inactivated influenza vaccine. Whole-study results and caveats: It was suggested by the authors that few new T cells are recruited by each seasonal influenza vaccination.

In this sample, this clonotype turned up a few times. Its target is not known. TCRdb recomputed calls from the RT-PCR reads with MiXCR, one row per CDR3 protein. The sample carries roughly 570,000 distinct CDR3 sequences, about 15% recorded once. The CDR3 has 17 amino acids. V gene TRBV21-1 combines with J gene TRBJ2-1; the D call in the table, TRBD1, was not verified against the DNA. TRBV21-1 is flagged as a pseudogene. The source was PBMCs from blood, collected roughly 12 days after vaccination. This TCR derives from a man aged 45-60 years who received an inactivated influenza vaccine. CDR3 nucleotides: TGTGCCAGCAGCAAAGGCGACAGGGATACGGCCTACAATGAGCAGTTCTTC. Translated, it gives CASSKGDRDTAYNEQFF.